This TCR beta chain was sequenced for a study of blood T cell repertoires in COVID-19. About the research overall: Samples of COVID-19 (acute and convalescent) were obtained from the United States, Italy and Spain. The analysed material was cDNA or gDNA that came from T cells, B-cell-depleted T cells, or PBMCs.

CDR1 SGHKS and CDR2 YYEKEE come from the germline V gene (reference sequence). This CDR3 comprises 12 residues. V gave up 3 bases and J gave up 3 bases, with 6 bases separating them. Assay used: immunoSEQ multiplex PCR; TCRdb lists only in-frame clones, some missing. The sample lists 400,000 to 550,000 clones, about 89% occurring once. The specimen sequenced was peripheral blood. The rearrangement uses TRBV5-5 and TRBJ1-1; D is possibly TRBD1 (5 bases). This sequence was found in a woman in her thirties with acute or convalescent COVID-19. This CDR3 reads CASSWGDTEAFF. For the CDR3, the DNA is TGTGCCAGCAGCTGGGGGGACACTGAAGCTTTCTTT.